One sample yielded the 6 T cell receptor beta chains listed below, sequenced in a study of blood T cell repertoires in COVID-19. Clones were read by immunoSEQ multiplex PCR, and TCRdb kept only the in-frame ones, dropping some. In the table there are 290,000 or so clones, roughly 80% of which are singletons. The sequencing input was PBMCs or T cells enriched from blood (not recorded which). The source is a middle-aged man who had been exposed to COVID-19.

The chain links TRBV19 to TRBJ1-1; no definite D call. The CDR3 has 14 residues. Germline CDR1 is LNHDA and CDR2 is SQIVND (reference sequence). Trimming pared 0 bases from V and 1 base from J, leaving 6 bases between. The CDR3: CASSIDEGNTEAFF. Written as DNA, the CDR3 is TGTGCCAGTAGTATAGATGAGGGGAACACTGAAGCTTTCTTT.

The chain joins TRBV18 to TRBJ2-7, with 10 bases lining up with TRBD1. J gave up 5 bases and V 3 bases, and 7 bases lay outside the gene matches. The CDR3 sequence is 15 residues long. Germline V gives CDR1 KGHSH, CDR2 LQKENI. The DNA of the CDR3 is TGTGCCAGCTCACCGGTTGGGACAGGGGTAGACGAGCAGTACTTC. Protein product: CASSPVGTGVDEQYF.

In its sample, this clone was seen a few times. This chain's CDR3 is CAIRASSGANVLTF. The CDR3 DNA sequence: TGTGCCATCAGAGCCTCCTCTGGGGCCAACGTCCTGACTTTC. The chain recombines TRBV10-3 with TRBJ2-6; no clear D gene. V lost 6 bases and J 0 bases, leaving 6 bases between the germline ends. The CDR3 length is 14 residues. From germline, CDR1 is ENHRY and CDR2 SYGVKD.

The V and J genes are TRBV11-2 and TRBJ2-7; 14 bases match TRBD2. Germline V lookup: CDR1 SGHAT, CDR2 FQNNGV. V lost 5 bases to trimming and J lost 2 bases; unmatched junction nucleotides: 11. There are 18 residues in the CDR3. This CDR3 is CASSLTSGRASQTYEQYF. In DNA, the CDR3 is TGTGCCAGCAGCCTGACTAGCGGGAGGGCCAGTCAGACCTACGAGCAGTACTTC.

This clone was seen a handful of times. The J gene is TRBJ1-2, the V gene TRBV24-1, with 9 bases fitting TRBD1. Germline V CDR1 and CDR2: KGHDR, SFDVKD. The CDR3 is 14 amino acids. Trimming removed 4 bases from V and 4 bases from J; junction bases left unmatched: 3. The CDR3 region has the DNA TGTGCCACCAGTGACCGGGACAGGGCCTATGGCTACACCTTC. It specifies CATSDRDRAYGYTF.

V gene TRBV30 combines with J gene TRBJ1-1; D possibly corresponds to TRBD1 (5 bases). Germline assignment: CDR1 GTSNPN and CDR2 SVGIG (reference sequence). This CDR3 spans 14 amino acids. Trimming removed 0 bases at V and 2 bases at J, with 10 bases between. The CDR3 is CAWSVSRVNTEAFF. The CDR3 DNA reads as TGTGCCTGGAGTGTGTCCAGGGTCAACACTGAAGCTTTCTTT.